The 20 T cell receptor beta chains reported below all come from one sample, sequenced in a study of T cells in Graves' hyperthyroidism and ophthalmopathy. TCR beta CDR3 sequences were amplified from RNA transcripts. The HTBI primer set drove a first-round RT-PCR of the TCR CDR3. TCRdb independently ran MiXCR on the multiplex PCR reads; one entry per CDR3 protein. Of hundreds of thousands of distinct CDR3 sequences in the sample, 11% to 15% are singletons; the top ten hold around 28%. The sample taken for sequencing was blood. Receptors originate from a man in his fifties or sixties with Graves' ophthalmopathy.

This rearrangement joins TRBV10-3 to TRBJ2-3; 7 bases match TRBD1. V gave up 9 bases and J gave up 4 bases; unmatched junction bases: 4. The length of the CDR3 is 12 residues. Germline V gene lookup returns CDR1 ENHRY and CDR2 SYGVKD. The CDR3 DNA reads TGTGCCATTAGACAGGGCCCAGATACGCAGTATTTT. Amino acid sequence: CAIRQGPDTQYF.

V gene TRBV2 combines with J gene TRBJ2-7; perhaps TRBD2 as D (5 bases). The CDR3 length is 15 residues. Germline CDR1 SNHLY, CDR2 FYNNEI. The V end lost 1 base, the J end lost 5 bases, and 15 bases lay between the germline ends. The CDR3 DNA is TGTGCCAGCAGTGAAGGCGGCGGACCGAGGGACGAGCAGTACTTC. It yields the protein CASSEGGGPRDEQYF.

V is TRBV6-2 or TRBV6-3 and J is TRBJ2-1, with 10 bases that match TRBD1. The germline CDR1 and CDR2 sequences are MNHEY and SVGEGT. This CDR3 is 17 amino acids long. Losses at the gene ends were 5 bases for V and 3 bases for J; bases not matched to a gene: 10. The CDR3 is CASSTSPDRGLYNEQFF. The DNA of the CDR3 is TGTGCCAGCAGTACCTCCCCCGACAGGGGGCTCTACAATGAGCAGTTCTTC.

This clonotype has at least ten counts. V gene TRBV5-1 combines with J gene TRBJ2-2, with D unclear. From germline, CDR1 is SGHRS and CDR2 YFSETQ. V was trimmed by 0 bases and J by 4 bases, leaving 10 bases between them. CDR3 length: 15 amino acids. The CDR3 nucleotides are TGCGCCAGCAGCTTGGCCGCCTCCACCACCGGGGAGCTGTTTTTT. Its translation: CASSLAASTTGELFF.

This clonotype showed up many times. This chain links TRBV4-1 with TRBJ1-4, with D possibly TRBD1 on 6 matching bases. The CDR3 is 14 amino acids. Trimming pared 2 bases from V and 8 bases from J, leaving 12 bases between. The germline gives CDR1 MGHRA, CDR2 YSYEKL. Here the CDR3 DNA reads TGCGCCAGCAGCCAACTACAGGGTAGAGAAAAACTGTTTTTT. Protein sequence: CASSQLQGREKLFF.

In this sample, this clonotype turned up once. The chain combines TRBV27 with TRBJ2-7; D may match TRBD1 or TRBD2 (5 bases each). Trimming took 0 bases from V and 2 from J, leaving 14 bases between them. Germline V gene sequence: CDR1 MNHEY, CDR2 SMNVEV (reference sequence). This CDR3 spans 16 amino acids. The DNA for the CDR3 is TGTGCCAGCAGTTTATCGCTGGGACGTCGTCCCTACGAGCAGTACTTC. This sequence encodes CASSLSLGRRPYEQYF.

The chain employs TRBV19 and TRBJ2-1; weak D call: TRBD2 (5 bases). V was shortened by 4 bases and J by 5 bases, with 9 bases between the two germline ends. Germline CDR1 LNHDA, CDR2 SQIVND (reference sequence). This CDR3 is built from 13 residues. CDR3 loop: CASSRDSDNEQFF. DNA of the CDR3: TGTGCCAGTAGTAGGGATAGCGACAATGAGCAGTTCTTC.

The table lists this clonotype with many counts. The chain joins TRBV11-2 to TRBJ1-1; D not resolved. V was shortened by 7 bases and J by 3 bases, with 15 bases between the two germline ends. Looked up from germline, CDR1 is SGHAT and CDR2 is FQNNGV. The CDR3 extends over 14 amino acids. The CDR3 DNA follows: TGTGCCAGCATCTCACGGCTTTTCGACACTGAAGCTTTCTTT. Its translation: CASISRLFDTEAFF.

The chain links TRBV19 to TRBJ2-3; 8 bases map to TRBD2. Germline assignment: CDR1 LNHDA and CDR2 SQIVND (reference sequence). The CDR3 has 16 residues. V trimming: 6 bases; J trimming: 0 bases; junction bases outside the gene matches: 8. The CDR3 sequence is CASSKIAGTSTDTQYF. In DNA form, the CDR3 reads TGTGCCAGTAGCAAGATAGCGGGGACTAGCACAGATACGCAGTATTTT.

CDR3 sequence: CSAALGFRRQETQYF. The CDR3 bases are TGCAGTGCTGCCTTGGGGTTTCGGCGGCAAGAGACCCAGTACTTC. The V and J genes are TRBV20-1 and TRBJ2-5, with D unclear. Germline CDR1 is DFQATT and CDR2 is SNEGSKA (reference sequence). This CDR3 comprises 15 residues. The V end lost 5 bases, the J end lost 2 bases, and 18 bases lay between the germline ends.

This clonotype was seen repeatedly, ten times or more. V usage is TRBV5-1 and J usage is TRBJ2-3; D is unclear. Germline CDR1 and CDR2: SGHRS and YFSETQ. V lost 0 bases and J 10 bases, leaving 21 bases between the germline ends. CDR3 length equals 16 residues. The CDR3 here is CASSLVAGQTQISQYF. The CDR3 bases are TGCGCCAGCAGCTTGGTTGCAGGCCAGACACAGATTTCGCAGTATTTT.

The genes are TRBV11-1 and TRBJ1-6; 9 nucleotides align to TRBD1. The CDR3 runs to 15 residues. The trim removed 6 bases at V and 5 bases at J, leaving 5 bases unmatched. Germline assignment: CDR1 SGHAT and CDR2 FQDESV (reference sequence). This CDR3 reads CASRGQGADNSPLHF. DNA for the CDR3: TGTGCCAGCAGGGGACAGGGAGCGGATAATTCACCCCTCCACTTT.

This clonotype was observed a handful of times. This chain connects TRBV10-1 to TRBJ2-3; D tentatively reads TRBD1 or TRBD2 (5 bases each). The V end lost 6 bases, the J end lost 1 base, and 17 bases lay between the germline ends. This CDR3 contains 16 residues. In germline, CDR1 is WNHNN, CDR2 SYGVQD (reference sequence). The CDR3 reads CASSLRGVLGTDTQYF. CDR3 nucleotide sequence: TGCGCCAGCAGCTTGCGAGGGGTCTTGGGCACAGATACGCAGTATTTT.

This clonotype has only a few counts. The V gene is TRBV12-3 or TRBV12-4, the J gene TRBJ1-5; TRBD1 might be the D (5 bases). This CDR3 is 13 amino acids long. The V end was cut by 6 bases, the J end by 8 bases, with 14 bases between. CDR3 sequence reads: CASRHGAEEPQHF. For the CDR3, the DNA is TGTGCCAGCAGGCACGGGGCCGAGGAGCCCCAGCATTTT.

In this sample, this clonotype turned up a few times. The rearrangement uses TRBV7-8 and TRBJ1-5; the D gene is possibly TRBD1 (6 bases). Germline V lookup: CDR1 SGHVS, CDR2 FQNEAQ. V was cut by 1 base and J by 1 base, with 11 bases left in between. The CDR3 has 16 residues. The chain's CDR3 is CASSLVGGASNQPQHF. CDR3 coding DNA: TGTGCCAGCAGCTTAGTGGGGGGGGCCAGCAATCAGCCCCAGCATTTT.

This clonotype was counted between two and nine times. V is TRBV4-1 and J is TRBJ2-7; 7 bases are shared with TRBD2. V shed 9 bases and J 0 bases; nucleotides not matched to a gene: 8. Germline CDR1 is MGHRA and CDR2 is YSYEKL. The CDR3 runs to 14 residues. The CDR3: CASQQTSTSYEQYF. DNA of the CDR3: TGCGCCAGTCAGCAGACTAGCACCTCCTACGAGCAGTACTTC.

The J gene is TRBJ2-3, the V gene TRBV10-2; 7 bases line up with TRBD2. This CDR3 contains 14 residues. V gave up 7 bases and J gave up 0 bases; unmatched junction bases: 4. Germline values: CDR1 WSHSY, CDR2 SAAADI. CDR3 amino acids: CASKRAGSTDTQYF. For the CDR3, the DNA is TGCGCCAGCAAAAGAGCGGGGAGCACAGATACGCAGTATTTT.

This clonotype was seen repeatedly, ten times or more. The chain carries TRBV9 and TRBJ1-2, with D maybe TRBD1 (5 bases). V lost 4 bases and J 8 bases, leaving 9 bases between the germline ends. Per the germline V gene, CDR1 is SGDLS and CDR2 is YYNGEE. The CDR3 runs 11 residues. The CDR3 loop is CASSRRGGYTF. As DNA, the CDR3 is TGTGCCAGCAGCCGGCGGGGCGGCTACACCTTC.

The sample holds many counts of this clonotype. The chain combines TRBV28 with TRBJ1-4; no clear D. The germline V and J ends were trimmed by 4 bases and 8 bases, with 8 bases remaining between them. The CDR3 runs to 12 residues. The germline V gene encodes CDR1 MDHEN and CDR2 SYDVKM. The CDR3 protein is CASSSLGEKLFF. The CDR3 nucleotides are TGTGCCAGCAGTTCCTTGGGAGAAAAACTGTTTTTT.

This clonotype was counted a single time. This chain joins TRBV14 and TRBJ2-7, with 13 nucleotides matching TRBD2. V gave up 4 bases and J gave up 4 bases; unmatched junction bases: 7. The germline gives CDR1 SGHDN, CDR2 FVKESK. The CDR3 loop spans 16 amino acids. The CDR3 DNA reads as TGTGCCAGCAGCCTAGGACTAGCGGGAGCCTATTACGAGCAGTACTTC. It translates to CASSLGLAGAYYEQYF.